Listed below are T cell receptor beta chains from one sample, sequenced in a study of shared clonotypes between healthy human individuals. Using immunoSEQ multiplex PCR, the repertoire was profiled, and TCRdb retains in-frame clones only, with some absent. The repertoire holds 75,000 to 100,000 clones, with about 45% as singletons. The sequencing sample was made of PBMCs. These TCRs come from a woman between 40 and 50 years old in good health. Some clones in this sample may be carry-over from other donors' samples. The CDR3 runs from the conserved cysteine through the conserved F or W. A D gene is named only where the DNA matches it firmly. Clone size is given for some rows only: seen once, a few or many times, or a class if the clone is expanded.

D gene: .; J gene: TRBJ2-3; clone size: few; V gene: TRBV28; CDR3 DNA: TGTGCCAGCAGTCCCGACCGAAGACTTACAGATACGCAGTATTTT; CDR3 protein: CASSPDRRLTDTQYF
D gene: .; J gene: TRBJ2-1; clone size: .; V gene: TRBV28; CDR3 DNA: TGTGCCAGCAGTATCCCGACAGTTGGGGGTGAGCAGTTCTTC; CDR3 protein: CASSIPTVGGEQFF
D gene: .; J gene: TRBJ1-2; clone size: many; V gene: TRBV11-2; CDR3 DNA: TGTGCCAGCAGCTTAGAACGGTCCGGTGGCTACACCTTC; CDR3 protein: CASSLERSGGYTF
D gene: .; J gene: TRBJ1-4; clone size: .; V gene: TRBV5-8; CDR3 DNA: TGTGCCAGCAGCCAGGGTTCCCGAATAGAAAAACTGTTTTTT; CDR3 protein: CASSQGSRIEKLFF
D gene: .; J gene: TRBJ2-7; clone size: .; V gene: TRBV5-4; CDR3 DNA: TGTGCCAGCAGCTTGGCGGGGAGTGACTCCTACGAGCAGTACTTC; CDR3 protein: CASSLAGSDSYEQYF
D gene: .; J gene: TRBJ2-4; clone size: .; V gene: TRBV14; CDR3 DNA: TGTGCCAGCAGCCACTTGGACCCAGCCAAAAACATTCAGTACTTC; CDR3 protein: CASSHLDPAKNIQYF
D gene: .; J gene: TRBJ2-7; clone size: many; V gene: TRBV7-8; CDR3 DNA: TGTGCCAGCAGCTTAGCCATGCGGGACTCCTACGAGCAGTACTTC; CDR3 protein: CASSLAMRDSYEQYF
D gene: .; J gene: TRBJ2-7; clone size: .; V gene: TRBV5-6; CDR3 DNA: TGTGCCAGCAGCTTGTGGGGGTACGAGCAGTACTTC; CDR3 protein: CASSLWGYEQYF
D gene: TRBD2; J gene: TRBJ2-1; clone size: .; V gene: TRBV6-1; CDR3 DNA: TGTGCCAGCAGTGAAGCGCTAGTTGGCCCCTGGGGGGGGAATGAGCAGTTCTTC; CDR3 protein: CASSEALVGPWGGNEQFF
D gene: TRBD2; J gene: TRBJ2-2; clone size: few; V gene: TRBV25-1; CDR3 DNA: TGTGCCAGCATGGCGGGAGGGCAGACCGGGGAGCTGTTTTTT; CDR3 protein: CASMAGGQTGELFF
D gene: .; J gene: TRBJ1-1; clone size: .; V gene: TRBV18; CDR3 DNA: TGTGCCAGCTCACCAGGGCCGGGGACTGAAGCTTTCTTT; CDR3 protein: CASSPGPGTEAFF
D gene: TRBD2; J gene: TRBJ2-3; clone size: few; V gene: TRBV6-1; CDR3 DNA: TGTGCCAGCAGTGACCCTAGCGGGAGAGGGGATACGCAGTATTTT; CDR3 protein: CASSDPSGRGDTQYF
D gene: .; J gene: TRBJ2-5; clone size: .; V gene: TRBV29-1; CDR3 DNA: TGCAGCTTCTCTGCAGGGAGCCAAGAGACCCAGTACTTC; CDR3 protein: CSFSAGSQETQYF
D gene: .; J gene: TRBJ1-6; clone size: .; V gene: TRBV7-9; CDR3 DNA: TGTGCCAGCAGTCCGACGTGGTCACCCCTCCACTTT; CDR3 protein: CASSPTWSPLHF
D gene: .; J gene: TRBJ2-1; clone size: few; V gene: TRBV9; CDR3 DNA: TGCGCCAGCAGCGTTAGCCCTAGCGACTACAATGAGCAGTTCTTC; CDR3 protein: CASSVSPSDYNEQFF
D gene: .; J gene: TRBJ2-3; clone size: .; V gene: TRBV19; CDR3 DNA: TGTGCCAGTAGTGTTGGACTCGATACGCAGTATTTT; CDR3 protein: CASSVGLDTQYF
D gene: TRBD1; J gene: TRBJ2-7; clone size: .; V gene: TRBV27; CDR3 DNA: TGTGCCAGCAGACAGGGGCCTACGTCCTCCTACGAGCAGTACTTC; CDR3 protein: CASRQGPTSSYEQYF
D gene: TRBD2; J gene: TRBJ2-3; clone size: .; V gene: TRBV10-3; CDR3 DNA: TGTGCCACGGGGGGAGGAGTGAGCACAGATACGCAGTATTTT; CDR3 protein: CATGGGVSTDTQYF
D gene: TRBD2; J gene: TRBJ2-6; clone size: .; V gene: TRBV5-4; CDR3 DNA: TGTGCCAGCAGGCCTAGCGGGAGAAGTTCTGGGGCCAACGTCCTGACTTTC; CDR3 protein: CASRPSGRSSGANVLTF
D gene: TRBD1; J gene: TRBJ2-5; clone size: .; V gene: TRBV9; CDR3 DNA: TGTGCCAGCAGCCCCCACACCGGGACAGGGCTGAAGACCCAGTACTTC; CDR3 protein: CASSPHTGTGLKTQYF